The rows below give T cell receptor beta chains drawn from one sample of a study of a mutant IDH1 vaccine in newly diagnosed glioma. The protocol was immunoSEQ multiplex PCR, while the TCRdb copy is restricted to in-frame clones and leaves out a portion. The sample has over 45,000 clones, 85% to 95% seen once. Their cognate antigens are unknown. The sequencing used PBMCs, collected from a glioma patient whose treatment included an IDH1 peptide vaccine. The receptors were sampled from a man aged 45-60 years with glioma. Both conserved end residues are part of each CDR3. D genes are given only for firm matches. Clone sizes are given selectively: once, few, many, or a class where the clone is expanded.

J,V,size,D,CDR3,DNA
TRBJ1-4,TRBV9,.,.,CASSVALREKLFF,TGTGCCAGCAGCGTAGCCTTGAGGGAAAAACTGTTTTTT
TRBJ2-7,TRBV28,.,.,CASSFSYEQYF,TGTGCCAGCAGTTTCTCCTACGAGCAGTACTTC
TRBJ2-7,TRBV19,few,.,CASSGRTTQEYEQYF,TGTGCCAGTAGTGGCCGGACAACACAGGAGTACGAGCAGTACTTC
TRBJ1-2,TRBV25-1,few,.,CASSEIGANYGYTF,TGTGCCAGCAGTGAGATAGGGGCTAACTATGGCTACACCTTC
TRBJ2-7,TRBV7-9,.,.,CASSPNEIVGYEQYF,TGTGCCAGCAGCCCCAACGAGATCGTTGGCTACGAGCAGTACTTC
TRBJ1-2,TRBV18,.,TRBD1,CASSRDSNYGYTF,TGTGCCAGCTCACGGGACAGTAACTATGGCTACACCTTC
TRBJ2-2,TRBV7-9,.,.,CASSPLWGASTGELFF,TGTGCCAGCAGCCCCCTGTGGGGGGCAAGCACCGGGGAGCTGTTTTTT
TRBJ1-1,TRBV28,few,.,CASSPSGGRVTEAFF,TGTGCCAGCAGTCCCTCGGGAGGGAGGGTCACTGAAGCTTTCTTT
TRBJ2-7,TRBV9,.,.,CASSPQGQAYEQYF,TGTGCCAGCAGCCCACAGGGCCAAGCCTACGAGCAGTACTTC
TRBJ1-6,TRBV14,.,.,CASSQGREYSPLHF,TGTGCCAGCAGCCAAGGCCGGGAGTATTCACCCCTCCACTTT
TRBJ2-7,TRBV5-1,.,.,CASSPWVSSTYEQYF,TGCGCCAGCAGCCCCTGGGTCTCCTCGACCTACGAGCAGTACTTC
TRBJ2-7,TRBV18,.,TRBD2,CASSPVLAGGLIYEQYF,TGTGCCAGCTCACCAGTACTAGCGGGGGGGCTAATCTACGAGCAGTACTTC